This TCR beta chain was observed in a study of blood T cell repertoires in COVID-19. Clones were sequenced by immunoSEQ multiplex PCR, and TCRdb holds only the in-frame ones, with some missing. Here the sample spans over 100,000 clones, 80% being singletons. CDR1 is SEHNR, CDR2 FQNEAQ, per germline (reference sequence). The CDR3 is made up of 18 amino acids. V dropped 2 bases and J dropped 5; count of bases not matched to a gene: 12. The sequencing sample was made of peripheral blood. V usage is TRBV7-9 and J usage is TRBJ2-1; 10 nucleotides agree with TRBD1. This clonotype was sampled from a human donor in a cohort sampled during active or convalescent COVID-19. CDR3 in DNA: TGTGCCAGCAGCTTATGGATTAGGATGGACAGGGGGGACAATGAGCAGTTCTTC. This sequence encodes CASSLWIRMDRGDNEQFF.